The 8 T cell receptor beta chains below all came from one sample that was sequenced in a study of T cell repertoires in cytomegalovirus infection. TCRdb passed the reads through MiXCR, listing each CDR3 protein once. The profile covers 350,000 to 500,000 distinct CDR3 sequences, with about a third appearing a single time and around 13% taken by the ten largest. The specimen sequenced was PBMCs. The receptors originated from a human donor in good health (CMV status not recorded). Some clones in this sample may be carry-over from other donors' samples.

The J gene is TRBJ2-1, the V gene TRBV10-2, with 8 bases lining up with TRBD2. The J segment lost 3 bases and the V segment lost 6 bases, leaving 7 bases of the junction unmatched. CDR3 length equals 15 residues. Germline assignment: CDR1 WSHSY and CDR2 SAAADI. The CDR3 DNA reads TGCGCCAGCAGCGACGGGGGGGTCTTCTACAATGAGCAGTTCTTC. Encoded protein: CASSDGGVFYNEQFF.

This clonotype was counted only a few times. This sequence joins TRBV7-2 and TRBJ2-5; D may be TRBD2 (5 bases). The CDR3 sequence is 16 residues long. V was cut by 5 bases and J by 0 bases, with 16 bases left in between. Germline loops: CDR1 SGHTA, CDR2 FQGNSA. For the CDR3, the DNA is TGTGCCAGCAGCCCCGGGGTGACTACAAACCAAGAGACCCAGTACTTC. This sequence encodes CASSPGVTTNQETQYF.

The gene calls are TRBV6-5 and TRBJ1-1, with TRBD1 identical over 7 bases. The CDR3 runs to 17 residues. The germline V gene has CDR1 MNHEY and CDR2 SVGAGI. V lost 3 bases and J lost 1; bases outside the gene matches: 11. CDR3: CASSYLAPGQANTEAFF. The CDR3 DNA reads TGTGCCAGCAGTTATCTCGCTCCCGGACAGGCGAACACTGAAGCTTTCTTT.

This clonotype was observed a handful of times. This sequence joins TRBV7-9 and TRBJ2-5, with 8 bases fitting TRBD1. The junction had 18 bases not matched to a gene; V was cut back by 5 bases and J by 4 bases. The CDR3 covers 18 residues. The germline gives CDR1 SEHNR, CDR2 FQNEAQ (reference sequence). This CDR3 is CASSLTGGRWGGGETQYF. The CDR3 nucleotides read TGTGCCAGCAGCCTTACAGGGGGTCGGTGGGGCGGAGGAGAGACCCAGTACTTC.

The CDR3 sequence: CATSDNTGTGVEKLFF. The CDR3 nucleotides read TGTGCCACCAGTGACAACACCGGGACAGGGGTCGAAAAACTGTTTTTT. The genes are TRBV24-1 and TRBJ1-4, with TRBD1 identical over 10 bases. This CDR3 region has 16 residues. The germline V gene encodes CDR1 KGHDR and CDR2 SFDVKD. J lost 8 bases, V lost 4 bases, and 9 bases had no gene match.

The rearrangement joins TRBV12-3 or TRBV12-4 to TRBJ1-3, with D unresolved. This CDR3 spans 13 amino acids. V shed 3 bases and J shed 3 bases, with 6 bases lying between them. DNA for the CDR3: TGTGCCAGCAGTTTTAATCGTGGAAACACCATATATTTT. Translated: CASSFNRGNTIYF.

This clonotype was found a few times. The chain recombines TRBV19 with TRBJ1-5; unclear D gene. Germline V gene sequence: CDR1 LNHDA, CDR2 SQIVND (reference sequence). Trimming stripped 3 bases from V and 3 bases from J, with 9 bases between. There are 14 residues in the CDR3. CDR3 sequence: CASSMGGFNQPQHF. DNA for the CDR3: TGTGCCAGTAGTATGGGAGGGTTCAATCAGCCCCAGCATTTT.

This clonotype came up a few times. CDR3: CASSFSATEMWTEAFF. CDR3 coding DNA: TGTGCCAGCAGTTTTTCTGCGACAGAGATGTGGACTGAAGCTTTCTTT. The chain recombines TRBV28 with TRBJ1-1, with a possible D match to TRBD1 (5 bases). This CDR3 has 16 residues. V shed 3 bases and J shed 5 bases, with 19 bases lying between them. Germline V lookup: CDR1 MDHEN, CDR2 SYDVKM.